The 3 T cell receptor beta chains listed next were all sequenced from one sample in a study of cytomegalovirus exposure and HLA in healthy donors. The PCR ran on 60 Vbeta and 13 Jbeta primers. Using immunoSEQ multiplex PCR, the repertoire was profiled, and TCRdb retains in-frame clones only, with some absent. The repertoire holds tens of thousands of clones, with about 86% as singletons. Input material: PBMCs. The receptors stem from a man aged 35-49 years in good health and CMV-seronegative.

This chain joins TRBV7-9 and TRBJ1-1; D remains ambiguous. V gave up 5 bases and J gave up 5 bases, with 12 bases separating them. The CDR3 is 13 residues long. The germline V gene has CDR1 SEHNR and CDR2 FQNEAQ (reference sequence). CDR3 loop: CASSATGNTEAFF. The CDR3, as DNA: TGTGCCAGCAGCGCCACGGGAAATACTGAAGCTTTCTTT. The full variable domain, rest sourced from reference TRBV7-9 and TRBJ1-1, is DTGVSQNPRHKITKRGQNVTFRCDPISEHNRLYWYRQTLGQGPEFLTYFQNEAQLEKSRLLSDRFSAERPKGSFSTLEIQRTEQGDSAMYLCASSATGNTEAFFGQGTRLTVV.

This clone was detected a few times. The genes are TRBV18 and TRBJ1-5, with D maybe TRBD1 (6 bases). The ends were cut back, 3 bases at V and 3 bases at J, with 18 bases in the middle. Germline CDR1 reads KGHSH; CDR2 reads LQKENI. The CDR3 spans 17 residues. The CDR3 sequence: CASSPQQGFGVNQPQHF. CDR3 sequence (DNA): TGTGCCAGCTCACCTCAGCAGGGGTTTGGAGTCAATCAGCCCCAGCATTTT.

The J gene is TRBJ1-2, the V gene TRBV7-2; 9 positions match TRBD1. The CDR3 covers 16 residues. Germline loops: CDR1 SGHTA, CDR2 FQGNSA. V trimming: 3 bases; J trimming: 6 bases; junction bases outside the gene matches: 11. CDR3 protein: CASSFDTGTGKHGYTF. For the CDR3, the DNA is TGTGCCAGCAGCTTCGATACCGGGACAGGGAAGCATGGCTACACCTTC.